These 17 T cell receptor beta chains came from one sample sequenced in a study of T-cell memory formation after mild COVID-19. TCRdb reprocessed the 5' RACE reads via MiXCR and lists one record per CDR3 protein. The repertoire holds approximately 500,000 distinct CDR3 sequences, with roughly 25% as singletons. The source material was PBMCs or a T cell subset sorted from them (not recorded which). The origin of the receptors is an adult woman who had mild COVID-19 (a few samples of this study predate the infection). Cell type and time point are not known.

This chain links TRBV6-5 with TRBJ2-2; possibly TRBD1 for D (5 bases). The CDR3 consists of 17 residues. Germline V gene data show CDR1 as MNHEY and CDR2 as SVGAGI. Trimming pared 0 bases from V and 4 bases from J, leaving 15 bases between. CDR3 loop: CASSYSNTGRITGELFF. The CDR3 bases are TGTGCCAGCAGTTACTCGAACACAGGTCGGATCACCGGGGAGCTGTTTTTT.

This chain uses TRBV5-6 with TRBJ2-2; maybe TRBD2 (6 bases). The CDR3 is 16 amino acids. Germline values: CDR1 SGHDT, CDR2 YYEEEE. The germline V and J ends were trimmed by 3 bases and 0 bases, with 12 bases remaining between them. DNA for the CDR3: TGTGCCAGCAGCTGGGACGGGAGTACGAACACCGGGGAGCTGTTTTTT. Residues: CASSWDGSTNTGELFF. Full variable domain (outside the CDR3, taken from reference TRBV5-6 and TRBJ2-2): DAGVTQSPTHLIKTRGQQVTLRCSPKSGHDTVSWYQQALGQGPQFIFQYYEEEERQRGNFPDRFSGHQFPNYSSELNVNALLLGDSALYLCASSWDGSTNTGELFFGEGSRLTVL.

This clonotype has only a few counts. In nucleotides, the CDR3 is TGTGCCAGCAGAACGGCCTACAATGAGCAGTTCTTC. Its translation: CASRTAYNEQFF. The chain combines TRBV7-9 with TRBJ2-1, with no clear D. The CDR3 is made up of 12 amino acids. The ends were cut back, 6 bases at V and 2 bases at J, with 5 bases in the middle. Germline assignment: CDR1 SEHNR and CDR2 FQNEAQ (reference sequence).

This clonotype is medium-sized (0.01 to 0.1%) by share. The genes are TRBV5-1 and TRBJ2-7; no firm D call. This CDR3 has 14 residues. Germline CDR1 is SGHRS and CDR2 is YFSETQ. Between the trimmed V and J ends, which lost 0 bases and 1 base, there was a span of 8 bases. The CDR3 region is CASSLEPESYEQYF. The CDR3 region has the DNA TGCGCCAGCAGCTTGGAGCCGGAGTCCTACGAGCAGTACTTC.

This clonotype was counted a few times. The rearrangement uses TRBV29-1 and TRBJ2-5; D possibly matches TRBD1 or TRBD2 (5 bases each). The CDR3 runs 13 residues. Trimming cost V 4 bases and J 5 bases, with 14 bases left between them. Germline CDR1 and CDR2: SQVTM and ANQGSEA. Here the CDR3 reads CSVGLGEWETQYF. Here the CDR3 DNA reads TGCAGCGTTGGTTTGGGGGAATGGGAGACCCAGTACTTC.

This clonotype was seen more than once but under ten times. The gene calls are TRBV7-9 and TRBJ2-7; D uncertain. This CDR3 is 11 amino acids long. The germline gives CDR1 SEHNR, CDR2 FQNEAQ (reference sequence). V lost 5 bases to trimming and J lost 5 bases, with 7 bases between them. The CDR3 DNA is TGTGCCAGCAGCGAGAGTAACGAGCAGTACTTC. It is translated as CASSESNEQYF. The whole variable domain, filled in from reference TRBV7-9 and TRBJ2-7, reads DTGVSQNPRHKITKRGQNVTFRCDPISEHNRLYWYRQTLGQGPEFLTYFQNEAQLEKSRLLSDRFSAERPKGSFSTLEIQRTEQGDSAMYLCASSESNEQYFGPGTRLTVT.

The rearrangement links TRBV7-2 to TRBJ2-3; 13 positions agree with TRBD2. Germline-derived CDR1 and CDR2 are SGHTA and FQGNSA. J lost 8 bases, V lost 10 bases, and 6 bases had no gene match. This CDR3 is built from 13 residues. The CDR3 nucleotides are TGTGCCACCCGGACTAGCGGGAGCACTACGCAGTATTTT. Protein product: CATRTSGSTTQYF. Drawing the rest from reference TRBV7-2 and TRBJ2-3, the complete variable domain is GAGVSQSPSNKVTEKGKDVELRCDPISGHTALYWYRQSLGQGLEFLIYFQGNSAPDKSGLPSDRFSAERTGGSVSTLTIQRTQQEDSAVYLCATRTSGSTTQYFGPGTRLTVL.

V gene TRBV4-2 combines with J gene TRBJ1-3, with 8 nucleotides matching TRBD1. This CDR3 region has 18 residues. The V gene end was trimmed by 0 bases and the J gene end by 4 bases; junction bases not matched to a gene: 11. The germline CDR1 and CDR2 sequences are LGHNA and YNFKEQ. CDR3 loop: CASSQEVTQGARGNTIYF. Here the CDR3 DNA reads TGTGCCAGCAGCCAAGAAGTAACGCAGGGGGCGCGGGGAAACACCATATATTTT.

The DNA for the CDR3 is TGCGCCAGCAGCCAAGATCAACGGCGCGGAGGGGCCTACGAGCAGTACTTC. Encoded protein: CASSQDQRRGGAYEQYF. This chain uses TRBV4-3 with TRBJ2-7, with D tentatively TRBD2 (6 bases). Germline V gene lookup returns CDR1 LGHNA and CDR2 YSLEER. This CDR3 has 17 amino acids. The V and J ends lost 0 bases and 2 bases respectively, with 17 bases between them.

The chain employs TRBV20-1 and TRBJ1-3, with a tentative D call TRBD1 (6 bases). CDR1 DFQATT and CDR2 SNEGSKA come from the germline V gene (reference sequence). V was clipped by 6 bases and J by 1 base, with 13 bases between them. CDR3 length: 14 amino acids. The CDR3 nucleotides are TGCAGTGCAAAGAACAGGGTTTCTGGAAACACCATATATTTT. Translated: CSAKNRVSGNTIYF.

The V and J genes are TRBV12-3 or TRBV12-4 and TRBJ1-2; D not certain. Trimming removed 5 bases from V and 0 bases from J, with 22 bases in between. CDR3 length: 18 residues. The CDR3 sequence is CASSPSRGQVVPNYGYTF. DNA of the CDR3: TGTGCCAGCAGTCCTTCCCGAGGGCAGGTGGTTCCTAACTATGGCTACACCTTC.

This chain joins TRBV10-3 and TRBJ2-3, with 10 bases aligning to TRBD2. Germline trimming cut 5 bases from V and 4 bases from J; bases unmatched to any gene: 9. This CDR3 has 16 amino acids. Germline assignment: CDR1 ENHRY and CDR2 SYGVKD. The DNA for the CDR3 is TGTGCCATCAGTTCCGCGGCTAGCGGGGGACCAGATACGCAGTATTTT. Translating it yields CAISSAASGGPDTQYF.

The rearrangement uses TRBV5-4 and TRBJ2-2, with 12 bases lining up with TRBD2. CDR1 SGHNT and CDR2 YYREEE come from the germline V gene (reference sequence). The CDR3 extends over 16 amino acids. After removal of 3 bases from V and 5 bases from J, the junction contained 5 bases not matched to a gene. The CDR3 DNA follows: TGTGCCAGCAGCTCAGGACTAGCGGGAAAAACCGGGGAGCTGTTTTTT. It encodes CASSSGLAGKTGELFF.

This clonotype showed up just a few times. The CDR3: CASSHPGHYEQYF. The CDR3 bases are TGTGCCAGCAGTCATCCGGGACACTACGAGCAGTACTTC. The chain links TRBV6-2 or TRBV6-3 to TRBJ2-7; maybe TRBD1 (6 bases). The V end was cut by 5 bases, the J end by 3 bases, with 11 bases between. The CDR3 length is 13 residues. Germline V gives CDR1 MNHEY, CDR2 SVGEGT.

V usage is TRBV3-1 and J usage is TRBJ2-4, with TRBD2 matching over 8 bases. V lost 3 bases, J lost 12 bases, and 13 bases stayed unmatched. The CDR3 is made up of 15 amino acids. CDR1 LGHDT and CDR2 YNNKEL come from the germline V gene (reference sequence). The CDR3 region has the DNA TGTGCCAGCAGCCATCGGACATACGGGGGGGTGTCTCAGTACTTC. Its translation: CASSHRTYGGVSQYF.

The chain employs TRBV2 and TRBJ2-2, with D possibly called TRBD1 or TRBD2 (5 bases each). The germline V and J ends were trimmed by 5 bases and 7 bases, with 11 bases remaining between them. This CDR3 is built from 13 residues. Germline assignment: CDR1 SNHLY and CDR2 FYNNEI. The CDR3 here is CASSNQGDGELFF. The CDR3 nucleotides read TGTGCCAGCAGTAATCAGGGAGACGGGGAGCTGTTTTTT.

The rearrangement joins TRBV7-2 to TRBJ2-2, with 7 bases aligning to TRBD2. The CDR3 has 15 residues. After removal of 1 base from V and 6 bases from J, the junction contained 5 bases not matched to a gene. Germline values: CDR1 SGHTA, CDR2 FQGNSA. DNA for the CDR3: TGTGCCAGCAGCTTAGGCGGGAGTAGTCCCGGGGAGCTGTTTTTT. Amino acids: CASSLGGSSPGELFF. The entire variable domain, with the rest obtained from reference TRBV7-2 and TRBJ2-2, is as follows: GAGVSQSPSNKVTEKGKDVELRCDPISGHTALYWYRQSLGQGLEFLIYFQGNSAPDKSGLPSDRFSAERTGGSVSTLTIQRTQQEDSAVYLCASSLGGSSPGELFFGEGSRLTVL.